Presented here are 18 T cell receptor beta chains from one specimen sequenced in a study of cytomegalovirus exposure and HLA in healthy donors. PCR used 60 Vbeta primers and 13 Jbeta primers. Repertoires were generated with immunoSEQ multiplex PCR, while TCRdb's copy carries only in-frame clones and drops some. The sample includes over 100,000 clones, around nine tenths of them seen just once. Material for sequencing was PBMCs. The source of these receptors is a woman aged 30 to 39 in good health and CMV-seronegative.

The CDR3 here is CASSRGQGQGSPLHF. DNA for the CDR3: TGTGCCAGCAGCCGCGGACAGGGGCAAGGGTCACCCCTCCACTTT. V and J are TRBV5-5 and TRBJ1-6; TRBD1 matches at 9 bases. The CDR3 runs 15 residues. In germline, CDR1 is SGHKS, CDR2 YYEKEE (reference sequence). V lost 4 bases to trimming and J lost 10 bases; unmatched junction nucleotides: 9.

The V gene is TRBV5-4, the J gene TRBJ2-5; D gene unclear. V lost 1 base and J 1 base, leaving 5 bases between the germline ends. CDR1 is SGHNT and CDR2 is YYREEE in the germline V gene (reference sequence). The CDR3 is 13 residues long. The CDR3, as DNA: TGTGCCAGCAGCTTGAAACTCCAAGAGACCCAGTACTTC. It yields the protein CASSLKLQETQYF.

This chain links TRBV6-5 with TRBJ2-1; the match to TRBD1 covers 9 bases. Per germline, CDR1 MNHEY and CDR2 SVGAGI. The CDR3 covers 15 residues. Trimming took 0 bases from V and 9 from J; bases not matched to a gene: 6. Here the CDR3 DNA reads TGTGCCAGCAGTTACTCGATTACAGGGGGCTCTGAGCAGTTCTTC. Amino acid sequence: CASSYSITGGSEQFF.

The chain links TRBV28 to TRBJ2-5, with 7 positions matching TRBD2. Trimming took 3 bases from V and 1 from J; bases not matched to a gene: 11. Germline V gene lookup returns CDR1 MDHEN and CDR2 SYDVKM. The CDR3 has 17 residues. The CDR3 DNA reads as TGTGCCAGCAGTTTTATAAAGAGGGCTAGCGGCCAAGAGACCCAGTACTTC. Its translation: CASSFIKRASGQETQYF.

This sequence joins TRBV25-1 and TRBJ2-5, with D tentatively TRBD2 (5 bases). The last part of the DNA fits TRBJ2-7 better; the J call may be wrong. Germline CDR1 is MGHDK and CDR2 is SYGVNS. This CDR3 region has 14 residues. DNA for the CDR3: TGTGCCAGCAGTGAAAGAGGGCGTGGGTACGAGCAGTACTTC. Amino acid sequence: CASSERGRGYEQYF.

The genes are TRBV19 and TRBJ1-2, with 9 positions matching TRBD1. The germline V gene encodes CDR1 LNHDA and CDR2 SQIVND (reference sequence). V lost 6 bases, J lost 8 bases, and 7 bases stayed unmatched. The CDR3 length is 13 residues. The DNA of the CDR3 is TGTGCCAGTAGACTACAGGGGGCAGGGGGCTACACCTTC. Translated, it gives CASRLQGAGGYTF.

This rearrangement joins TRBV19 to TRBJ1-2; D remains ambiguous. Germline V CDR1 and CDR2: LNHDA, SQIVND (reference sequence). Between the trimmed V and J ends, which lost 5 bases and 2 bases, there was a span of 15 bases. This CDR3 has 15 amino acids. The CDR3: CASSPHFLSNYGYTF. The DNA of the CDR3 is TGTGCCAGTAGTCCTCACTTCCTTAGCAACTATGGCTACACCTTC.

The chain links TRBV4-3 to TRBJ2-3; 8 bases are shared with TRBD2. Germline CDR1 and CDR2: LGHNA and YSLEER. The junction had 4 bases not matched to a gene; V was cut back by 0 bases and J by 2 bases. The CDR3 is 16 amino acids. The CDR3 sequence is CASSQDSAGATDTQYF. In nucleotides, the CDR3 is TGCGCCAGCAGCCAAGATTCAGCGGGAGCCACAGATACGCAGTATTTT.

J is TRBJ2-6 and V is TRBV7-2; D perhaps matches TRBD1 (5 bases). The CDR3 totals 15 residues. V lost 5 bases, J lost 0 bases, and 8 bases lay in between. Germline V gene sequence: CDR1 SGHTA, CDR2 FQGNSA. The CDR3: CASSIQVSGANVLTF. The CDR3 DNA sequence: TGTGCCAGCAGCATACAGGTCTCTGGGGCCAACGTCCTGACTTTC.

This chain connects TRBV4-1 to TRBJ2-7, with D possibly matching TRBD2 (5 bases). The ends were cut back, 1 base at V and 6 bases at J, with 10 bases in the middle. From germline, CDR1 is MGHRA and CDR2 YSYEKL. This CDR3 is 13 amino acids long. CDR3 DNA sequence: TGCGCCAGCAGCCAAGCTCGAGGGCTCGAGCAGTACTTC. Its protein is CASSQARGLEQYF.

V is TRBV7-3 and J is TRBJ1-2; D perhaps matches TRBD1 (6 bases). The germline V gene has CDR1 SGHTA and CDR2 FQGTGA. Trimming stripped 5 bases from V and 4 bases from J, with 14 bases between. The CDR3 loop spans 14 amino acids. The CDR3 bases are TGTGCCAGCAGCGAGACAGGTTTTGCCTATGGCTACACCTTC. Residues: CASSETGFAYGYTF.

In DNA, the CDR3 is TGTGCCAGCAGCTTAGGACTAGCGGATACAAATACGCAGTATTTT. It codes for CASSLGLADTNTQYF. This chain links TRBV7-3 with TRBJ2-3, with TRBD2 identical over 10 bases. Looked up from germline, CDR1 is SGHTA and CDR2 is FQGTGA. The CDR3 has 15 amino acids. With V trimmed by 2 bases and J by 7 bases, 6 bases remained unmatched.

The chain links TRBV2 to TRBJ1-5; the match to TRBD1 covers 10 bases. Unmatched junction bases numbered 11, after V lost 6 bases and J lost 9 bases. This CDR3 is 15 amino acids long. Germline CDR1 and CDR2: SNHLY and FYNNEI. CDR3 sequence reads: CASRGGQGVRSPQHF. Written as DNA, the CDR3 is TGTGCCAGCAGGGGCGGACAGGGGGTGAGATCGCCCCAGCATTTT. Drawing the rest from reference TRBV2 and TRBJ1-5, the complete variable domain is EPEVTQTPSHQVTQMGQEVILRCVPISNHLYFYWYRQILGQKVEFLVSFYNNEISEKSEIFDDQFSVERPDGSNFTLKIRSTKLEDSAMYFCASRGGQGVRSPQHFGDGTRLSIL.

This chain joins TRBV7-6 and TRBJ2-7; weak D call: TRBD1 (6 bases). Germline V gives CDR1 SGHVS, CDR2 FNYEAQ. The CDR3 totals 14 residues. V dropped 4 bases and J dropped 1 base, with 11 bases sitting between them. In DNA form, the CDR3 reads TGTGCCAGCAGCTCCACAGGGTCGTCCTACGAGCAGTACTTC. The encoded protein is CASSSTGSSYEQYF.

This chain links TRBV7-9 with TRBJ2-7; 9 bases line up with TRBD1. The CDR3 loop spans 14 amino acids. After removal of 3 bases from V and 4 bases from J, the junction contained 4 bases not matched to a gene. Germline V lookup: CDR1 SEHNR, CDR2 FQNEAQ (reference sequence). The CDR3 sequence is CASSFDRGTYEQYF. The CDR3, as DNA: TGTGCCAGCAGCTTTGACAGGGGGACGTACGAGCAGTACTTC.

This chain joins TRBV7-9 and TRBJ2-1; TRBD1 is a possible D gene (6 bases). The CDR3 extends over 18 amino acids. The V and J ends lost 5 bases and 6 bases respectively, with 26 bases between them. Per germline, CDR1 SEHNR and CDR2 FQNEAQ (reference sequence). The CDR3 bases are TGTGCCAGCAGCCCCACATTGGGGGCGAAACAGAGGATCAATGAGCAGTTCTTC. Residues: CASSPTLGAKQRINEQFF.

This chain links TRBV19 with TRBJ1-2; TRBD1 is a possible D gene (6 bases). In germline, CDR1 is LNHDA, CDR2 SQIVND (reference sequence). This CDR3 contains 15 residues. V lost 10 bases, J lost 6 bases, and 24 bases lay in between. The CDR3 is CATRTTTRGAHGYTF. DNA of the CDR3: TGTGCCACCCGAACCACAACACGGGGGGCTCATGGCTACACCTTC.

The chain is built from TRBV4-1 and TRBJ1-1, with 9 bases that match TRBD1. With V trimmed by 0 bases and J by 11 bases, 7 bases remained unmatched. CDR3 length: 14 residues. Germline lookup yields CDR1 MGHRA and CDR2 YSYEKL. The CDR3: CASSQDTGGGGAFF. The CDR3 DNA sequence: TGCGCCAGCAGCCAAGATACAGGGGGCGGCGGGGCTTTCTTT.